The source of this TCR beta chain is a study of blood T cell repertoires in COVID-19. Background on the study: From T cells, B-cell-depleted T cells, or PBMCs came the material, which was cDNA or gDNA.

V gave up 5 bases and J gave up 7 bases; unmatched junction bases: 7. The CDR3 is made up of 14 amino acids. Per the germline V gene, CDR1 is SGHAT and CDR2 is FQNNGV. Under the authors' procedure: Nucleated cell number was recorded as an estimate derived from reference gene primer amplification. Clones were sequenced by immunoSEQ multiplex PCR, and TCRdb holds only the in-frame ones, with some missing. Clone size and the V and J calls come from that table; the DNA yielded D and trimming. The table records some 150,000 clones, around 80% of them present only once. The sequence was collected from a man aged 60-69 years with acute or convalescent COVID-19. The rearrangement uses TRBV11-2 and TRBJ2-3; 9 bases match TRBD2. Material: peripheral blood. This CDR3 reads CASSLGLAPHTQYF. DNA for the CDR3: TGTGCCAGCAGCCTCGGACTAGCGCCACATACGCAGTATTTT.